The 32 T cell receptor beta chains below were found in one sample sequenced in a study of blood T cell repertoires in COVID-19. Generated by immunoSEQ multiplex PCR, the TCRdb table keeps only in-frame clones and is missing some. Of more than 200,000 clones listed, around 88% are singletons. Sequenced input: PBMCs or T cells enriched from blood (not recorded which). Every receptor here comes from a woman in her 30s who had recovered from COVID-19.

This clone has just one count. The rearrangement joins TRBV5-1 to TRBJ2-1; TRBD2 aligns across 10 bases. Looked up from germline, CDR1 is SGHRS and CDR2 is YFSETQ. There are 14 residues in the CDR3. Unmatched junction bases numbered 1, after V lost 2 bases and J lost 5 bases. CDR3 nucleotides: TGCGCCAGCAGCTTCGGGACTAGCGACAATGAGCAGTTCTTC. This sequence encodes CASSFGTSDNEQFF.

The chain carries TRBV4-2 and TRBJ2-7; TRBD2 agrees at 7 bases. Germline assignment: CDR1 LGHNA and CDR2 YNFKEQ. The CDR3 is 16 residues long. With 2 bases clipped from V and 0 bases from J, the junction kept 7 bases outside the gene matches. The CDR3 spells CASSQTSSGLSYEQYF. The DNA of the CDR3 is TGTGCCAGCAGCCAAACCTCTAGCGGCCTCTCCTACGAGCAGTACTTC.

This rearrangement joins TRBV5-4 to TRBJ1-6; D might be TRBD1 (6 bases). The V gene lost 5 bases and the J gene lost 3 bases, with 18 bases spanning the gap. CDR1 is SGHNT, CDR2 YYREEE, per germline (reference sequence). There are 17 residues in the CDR3. CDR3 DNA: TGTGCCAGCAGGGGAACCTCGGACAGATACTATAATTCACCCCTCCACTTT. Its protein product is CASRGTSDRYYNSPLHF.

V usage is TRBV4-3 and J usage is TRBJ1-1, with 8 bases matching TRBD1. The CDR3 extends over 14 amino acids. The germline V gene has CDR1 LGHNA and CDR2 YSLEER. Unmatched junction bases numbered 6, after V lost 4 bases and J lost 5 bases. The CDR3 nucleotides read TGCGCCAGCAGCCGGACAGGGTTGGAGACTGAAGCTTTCTTT. Encoded protein: CASSRTGLETEAFF.

The V and J genes are TRBV18 and TRBJ2-1; 7 nucleotides agree with TRBD2. Looked up from germline, CDR1 is KGHSH and CDR2 is LQKENI. The CDR3 covers 14 residues. Trimming at V came to 3 bases and at J to 5 bases, leaving 4 bases not matched to a gene. The CDR3 DNA sequence: TGTGCCAGCTCACCTCGAGCGGGACACAATGAGCAGTTCTTC. Its protein product is CASSPRAGHNEQFF. Based on the CDR3 plus reference TRBV18 and TRBJ2-1, the full variable domain is NAGVMQNPRHLVRRRGQEARLRCSPMKGHSHVYWYRQLPEEGLKFMVYLQKENIIDESGMPKERFSAEFPKEGPSILRIQQVVRGDSAAYFCASSPRAGHNEQFFGPGTRLTVL.

The rearrangement links TRBV7-2 to TRBJ1-2, with 7 bases that match TRBD1. The germline gives CDR1 SGHTA, CDR2 FQGNSA. V shed 1 base, J shed 8 bases, and the junction held 4 bases outside the gene matches. The CDR3 length is 13 residues. The CDR3 DNA follows: TGTGCCAGCAGCTTAGGAGGGACAGTCGGCTACACCTTC. Protein: CASSLGGTVGYTF.

The chain uses TRBV7-6 and TRBJ2-6; tentative D call: TRBD2 (5 bases). The CDR3 is made up of 17 amino acids. Germline CDR1 is SGHVS and CDR2 is FNYEAQ. Trimming pared 0 bases from V and 1 base from J, leaving 10 bases between. The CDR3 sequence is CASSLALPGSGANVLTF. The CDR3 DNA reads as TGTGCCAGCAGCTTAGCCCTTCCGGGATCTGGGGCCAACGTCCTGACTTTC.

V and J are TRBV19 and TRBJ2-4; a possible D gene is TRBD2 (6 bases). CDR3 size: 10 residues. Per germline, CDR1 LNHDA and CDR2 SQIVND (reference sequence). With 8 bases removed from V and 8 bases from J, the gap between germline ends came to 7 bases. The CDR3 nucleotides read TGTGCCAGTGGAGGGGACATTCAGTACTTC. It translates to CASGGDIQYF.

This clone is a singleton in its sample. The chain has TRBV18 and TRBJ2-5; 9 bases agree with TRBD1. After removal of 1 base from V and 5 bases from J, the junction contained 8 bases not matched to a gene. CDR3 size: 16 residues. Germline assignment: CDR1 KGHSH and CDR2 LQKENI. CDR3 sequence (DNA): TGTGCCAGCTCACCACAAACAGGGGGCCCGAGGGAGACCCAGTACTTC. Translating gives CASSPQTGGPRETQYF.

The chain joins TRBV3-1 (or the pseudogene TRBV3-2) to TRBJ2-7; no clear D gene. Trimming pared 4 bases from V and 2 bases from J, leaving 6 bases between. CDR1 LGHDT and CDR2 YNNKEL come from the germline V gene (reference sequence). CDR3 length equals 12 residues. In DNA, the CDR3 is TGTGCCAGCAGCCTCACTACCTACGAGCAGTACTTC. Protein sequence: CASSLTTYEQYF.

The chain recombines TRBV30 with TRBJ1-1, with D possibly TRBD1 on 6 matching bases. V was shortened by 2 bases and J by 4 bases, with 11 bases between the two germline ends. CDR3 size: 13 residues. Germline CDR1 and CDR2: GTSNPN and SVGIG (reference sequence). The CDR3 sequence is CAWSQTGLTEAFF. In DNA, the CDR3 is TGTGCCTGGAGTCAGACAGGTCTCACTGAAGCTTTCTTT.

The chain links TRBV2 to TRBJ2-1; 8 bases agree with TRBD1. Trimming took 6 bases from V and 10 from J; bases not matched to a gene: 17. This CDR3 has 16 amino acids. CDR1 and CDR2 from the germline V gene are SNHLY and FYNNEI. The CDR3 bases are TGTGCCAGCAGAGAACGTACAGGGGGTGTTGCGGGGGAGCAGTTCTTC. Encoded protein: CASRERTGGVAGEQFF.

This sequence joins TRBV7-3 and TRBJ2-1, with 8 bases lining up with TRBD2. Unmatched junction bases numbered 4, after V lost 1 base and J lost 5 bases. Germline V gives CDR1 SGHTA, CDR2 FQGTGA. The CDR3 is made up of 15 amino acids. The CDR3 protein is CASSLKLAANNEQFF. The CDR3 region has the DNA TGTGCCAGCAGCTTAAAACTAGCGGCCAACAATGAGCAGTTCTTC.

The rearrangement joins TRBV9 to TRBJ1-1, with D hard to call. CDR1 and CDR2 (germline): SGDLS, YYNGEE. Trimming pared 0 bases from V and 5 bases from J, leaving 8 bases between. CDR3 size: 13 residues. CDR3 bases: TGTGCCAGCAGCGTAGGGGCGGGGACTGAAGCTTTCTTT. This encodes CASSVGAGTEAFF. Using reference TRBV9 and TRBJ1-1 for the parts outside the CDR3, the full variable domain is DSGVTQTPKHLITATGQRVTLRCSPRSGDLSVYWYQQSLDQGLQFLIQYYNGEERAKGNILERFSAQQFPDLHSELNLSSLELGDSALYFCASSVGAGTEAFFGQGTRLTVV.

This clone has a handful of counts. This chain connects TRBV7-9 to TRBJ2-1, with 12 bases identical to TRBD2. Unmatched junction bases numbered 7, after V lost 8 bases and J lost 8 bases. In germline, CDR1 is SEHNR, CDR2 FQNEAQ (reference sequence). This CDR3 has 14 amino acids. The CDR3 loop is CASGTSGRPDEQFF. CDR3 sequence (DNA): TGTGCCAGCGGAACTAGCGGGAGGCCCGATGAGCAGTTCTTC.

This chain joins TRBV28 and TRBJ1-2; D may be TRBD1 (5 bases). V lost 5 bases, J lost 3 bases, and 19 bases lay in between. Germline V gives CDR1 MDHEN, CDR2 SYDVKM. The CDR3 has 16 amino acids. In DNA form, the CDR3 reads TGTGCCAGCAGTCCTTCACTGCAGGGCACTCACTATGGCTACACCTTC. Residues: CASSPSLQGTHYGYTF.

The chain couples TRBV28 to TRBJ2-2, with 13 positions matching TRBD2. The CDR3 runs 17 residues. V dropped 1 base and J dropped 6; count of bases not matched to a gene: 5. Germline values: CDR1 MDHEN, CDR2 SYDVKM. This CDR3 is CASSLLGLAGDAGELFF. In DNA, the CDR3 is TGTGCCAGCAGTTTATTAGGACTAGCGGGAGACGCCGGGGAGCTGTTTTTT.

This rearrangement joins TRBV10-3 to TRBJ1-3; D not certain. Per germline, CDR1 ENHRY and CDR2 SYGVKD. The CDR3 contains 11 residues. The CDR3 nucleotides are TGTGCAGTCCGGGGTGGAAACACCATATATTTT. Translation gives CAVRGGNTIYF.

The chain combines TRBV5-5 with TRBJ2-7; D perhaps matches TRBD1 (6 bases). Germline V gives CDR1 SGHKS, CDR2 YYEKEE (reference sequence). V was trimmed by 4 bases and J by 3 bases, leaving 17 bases between them. CDR3 length: 15 residues. CDR3 nucleotides: TGTGCCAGCAGCCCACGAGGTGGGACAAGCTACGAGCAGTACTTC. Its protein is CASSPRGGTSYEQYF. Variable domain in full (rest from reference TRBV5-5 and TRBJ2-7): DAGVTQSPTHLIKTRGQQVTLRCSPISGHKSVSWYQQVLGQGPQFIFQYYEKEERGRGNFPDRFSARQFPNYSSELNVNALLLGDSALYLCASSPRGGTSYEQYFGPGTRLTVT.

This clone was picked up a small number of times. This chain's CDR3 is CAIWDRAFNQPQHF. In DNA, the CDR3 is TGTGCCATCTGGGACAGGGCTTTTAATCAGCCCCAGCATTTT. J is TRBJ1-5 and V is TRBV28; 9 nucleotides agree with TRBD1. CDR3 length equals 14 residues. The V and J ends lost 10 bases and 4 bases, in that order; junction bases with no gene match: 8. Germline-derived CDR1 and CDR2 are MDHEN and SYDVKM.

The CDR3 loop reads CASSEGQGFAYVGTDTEAFF. CDR3 DNA: TGTGCCAGCAGTGAGGGTCAGGGTTTCGCTTATGTGGGTACGGACACTGAAGCTTTCTTT. The J gene is TRBJ1-1, the V gene TRBV2; D may be TRBD1 (5 bases). The CDR3 spans 20 residues. Looked up from germline, CDR1 is SNHLY and CDR2 is FYNNEI. The V end lost 3 bases, the J end lost 3 bases, and 29 bases lay between the germline ends.

This clone has only one observation. The V gene is TRBV7-2, the J gene TRBJ2-4; a weak D match, TRBD1 (6 bases). The CDR3 is 13 amino acids. Germline V gives CDR1 SGHTA, CDR2 FQGNSA. Trimming pared 8 bases from V and 4 bases from J, leaving 12 bases between. CDR3 nucleotide sequence: TGTGCCAGCGCCCAGGGACAAAAAAACATTCAGTACTTC. Protein: CASAQGQKNIQYF.

The CDR3, as DNA: TGTGCCAGCAGCTTAGGGGGGGACAGAACCTATGGCTACACCTTC. This translates into CASSLGGDRTYGYTF. The chain employs TRBV11-2 and TRBJ1-2, with 7 bases that match TRBD1. Trimming took 1 base from V and 4 from J; bases not matched to a gene: 6. This CDR3 contains 15 residues. In germline, CDR1 is SGHAT, CDR2 FQNNGV.

The chain has TRBV18 and TRBJ2-5; 7 bases are a match to TRBD2. The CDR3 is 14 amino acids. Germline CDR1 reads KGHSH; CDR2 reads LQKENI. J was trimmed by 4 bases and V by 2 bases; bases with no gene match: 4. CDR3 amino acids: CASSPATSSETQYF. Written as DNA, the CDR3 is TGTGCCAGCTCACCAGCGACTAGCTCAGAGACCCAGTACTTC.

V usage is TRBV30 and J usage is TRBJ2-7, with D unresolved. CDR3 size: 13 residues. Between the trimmed V and J ends, which lost 2 bases and 5 bases, there was a span of 13 bases. CDR1 GTSNPN and CDR2 SVGIG come from the germline V gene (reference sequence). The CDR3 coding sequence is TGTGCCTGGAGTAAGCAAGAGGCTAACGAGCAGTACTTC. Protein product: CAWSKQEANEQYF.

This sequence joins TRBV7-2 and TRBJ1-2, with unresolved D. The ends were cut back, 3 bases at V and 5 bases at J, with 10 bases in the middle. This CDR3 region has 13 residues. Germline CDR1 reads SGHTA; CDR2 reads FQGNSA. The CDR3 nucleotides are TGTGCCAGCAGCTTCGGGGTGAGGTATGGCTACACCTTC. This encodes CASSFGVRYGYTF.

V and J are TRBV9 and TRBJ1-2; 11 bases are a match to TRBD1. The CDR3 has 16 residues. Germline trimming cut 0 bases from V and 3 bases from J; bases unmatched to any gene: 4. The germline gives CDR1 SGDLS, CDR2 YYNGEE. The CDR3 reads CASSVDRDRGYYGYTF. CDR3 nucleotides: TGTGCCAGCAGCGTAGATCGGGACAGGGGGTACTATGGCTACACCTTC.

V is TRBV28 and J is TRBJ2-1, with TRBD2 matching 12 bases. The junction had 6 bases not matched to a gene; V was cut back by 2 bases and J by 10 bases. This CDR3 is built from 15 residues. The germline V gene has CDR1 MDHEN and CDR2 SYDVKM. The DNA of the CDR3 is TGTGCCAGCAGTTTACGACTAGCGGGAGACCGGGAGCAGTTCTTC. This sequence encodes CASSLRLAGDREQFF. Together with reference TRBV28 and TRBJ2-1, the CDR3 gives the full variable domain: DVKVTQSSRYLVKRTGEKVFLECVQDMDHENMFWYRQDPGLGLRLIYFSYDVKMKEKGDIPEGYSVSREKKERFSLILESASTNQTSMYLCASSLRLAGDREQFFGPGTRLTVL.

This rearrangement joins TRBV5-1 to TRBJ1-2; 7 positions match TRBD1. V shed 1 base and J 6 bases; nucleotides not matched to a gene: 6. Per the germline V gene, CDR1 is SGHRS and CDR2 is YFSETQ. The CDR3 has 14 residues. The CDR3 sequence is CASSLLGTAHGYTF. For the CDR3, the DNA is TGCGCCAGCAGCTTGCTCGGGACAGCACATGGCTACACCTTC.

J is TRBJ1-4 and V is TRBV28; 7 nucleotides align to TRBD1. The CDR3 length is 17 residues. V shed 6 bases, J shed 5 bases, and the junction held 15 bases outside the gene matches. CDR1 is MDHEN and CDR2 is SYDVKM in the germline V gene. In nucleotides, the CDR3 is TGTGCCAGCAGCCCCGCCCGCACGGACAGGTCGAATGAAAAACTGTTTTTT. It specifies CASSPARTDRSNEKLFF.

The chain has TRBV18 and TRBJ2-2; D is perhaps TRBD1 (5 bases). This CDR3 spans 17 amino acids. The germline gives CDR1 KGHSH, CDR2 LQKENI. The V gene lost 6 bases and the J gene lost 1 base, with 18 bases spanning the gap. CDR3 residues: CASSPTSAGKNTGELFF. CDR3 sequence (DNA): TGTGCCAGCTCGCCAACCTCGGCAGGGAAGAACACCGGGGAGCTGTTTTTT.

The gene calls are TRBV18 and TRBJ1-2, with 9 bases that match TRBD1. The V segment lost 4 bases and the J segment 0 bases; nucleotides outside the gene matches: 3. The CDR3 length is 15 residues. Germline-derived CDR1 and CDR2 are KGHSH and LQKENI. For the CDR3, the DNA is TGTGCCAGCTCACTGGGGACAGGGTCTAACTATGGCTACACCTTC. Translation gives CASSLGTGSNYGYTF.